The rows below give T cell receptor beta chains drawn from one sample of a study of cytomegalovirus exposure and HLA in healthy donors. Generated by immunoSEQ multiplex PCR, the TCRdb table keeps only in-frame clones and is missing some. The data contain around 77,000 clones, 75% to 80% of them singletons. The sample comprised PBMCs. The receptors come from a man between 35 and 55 years old in good health and CMV-seronegative. The CDR3 runs from the conserved cysteine through the conserved F or W. Fields, in order: V gene, D gene, CDR3 length, J gene, CDR3 protein. A D gene is named only where the DNA matches it firmly.

V gene: TRBV7-9; D gene: TRBD2; CDR3 length: 15; J gene: TRBJ2-3; CDR3 protein: CASSLERGGLDTQYF
V gene: TRBV7-6; D gene: .; CDR3 length: 15; J gene: TRBJ1-1; CDR3 protein: CASSLQGFVGTEAFF
V gene: TRBV14; D gene: .; CDR3 length: 14; J gene: TRBJ1-2; CDR3 protein: CASSQLGSAYGYTF
V gene: TRBV27; D gene: TRBD1; CDR3 length: 15; J gene: TRBJ1-5; CDR3 protein: CASGTGGTGDQPQHF
V gene: TRBV5-5; D gene: TRBD1; CDR3 length: 15; J gene: TRBJ2-2; CDR3 protein: CASNKQGRGAGELFF
V gene: TRBV19; D gene: TRBD2; CDR3 length: 17; J gene: TRBJ2-7; CDR3 protein: CASSMSSGGAYTYEQYF
V gene: TRBV6-5; D gene: .; CDR3 length: 15; J gene: TRBJ2-7; CDR3 protein: CASKISAGLRGEQYF
V gene: TRBV6-6; D gene: .; CDR3 length: 14; J gene: TRBJ2-2; CDR3 protein: CASSSQLVTGELFF
V gene: TRBV27; D gene: TRBD1; CDR3 length: 13; J gene: TRBJ1-2; CDR3 protein: CASSLRQGGGYTF
V gene: TRBV11-3; D gene: .; CDR3 length: 16; J gene: TRBJ1-5; CDR3 protein: CASSLLTGMSNQPQHF
V gene: TRBV15; D gene: TRBD1; CDR3 length: 16; J gene: TRBJ2-5; CDR3 protein: CATSRGPGTGEETQYF
V gene: TRBV25-1; D gene: TRBD1; CDR3 length: 16; J gene: TRBJ1-1; CDR3 protein: CASSEYGTGGNTEAFF
V gene: TRBV19; D gene: .; CDR3 length: 14; J gene: TRBJ2-2; CDR3 protein: CASTAVVGTGELFF
V gene: TRBV27; D gene: TRBD1; CDR3 length: 18; J gene: TRBJ1-2; CDR3 protein: CASTELRRQGPSSYGYTF
V gene: TRBV14; D gene: TRBD1; CDR3 length: 18; J gene: TRBJ1-2; CDR3 protein: CASSPGTGYLWRDYGYTF
V gene: TRBV19; D gene: .; CDR3 length: 15; J gene: TRBJ2-5; CDR3 protein: CASSMDMTRTETQYF
V gene: TRBV27; D gene: .; CDR3 length: 13; J gene: TRBJ2-7; CDR3 protein: CASSLQGSYEQYF
V gene: TRBV11-2; D gene: .; CDR3 length: 17; J gene: TRBJ1-1; CDR3 protein: CASSLDTVRNMNTEAFF
V gene: TRBV7-9; D gene: TRBD1; CDR3 length: 16; J gene: TRBJ1-4; CDR3 protein: CASSLSWDRTNEKLFF
V gene: TRBV19; D gene: TRBD1; CDR3 length: 15; J gene: TRBJ1-5; CDR3 protein: CASIGTGNSNQPQHF
V gene: TRBV6-5; D gene: .; CDR3 length: 14; J gene: TRBJ1-6; CDR3 protein: CASSYSTGNSPLHF
V gene: TRBV28; D gene: TRBD1; CDR3 length: 13; J gene: TRBJ1-5; CDR3 protein: CASSPGGGGPQHF
V gene: TRBV19; D gene: TRBD1; CDR3 length: 16; J gene: TRBJ1-6; CDR3 protein: CASSNPRGADRAPLHF
V gene: TRBV15; D gene: .; CDR3 length: 13; J gene: TRBJ1-5; CDR3 protein: CATSRDKEEPQHF
V gene: TRBV7-8; D gene: TRBD1; CDR3 length: 11; J gene: TRBJ1-1; CDR3 protein: CASSADRGRLF
V gene: TRBV18; D gene: TRBD1; CDR3 length: 15; J gene: TRBJ2-7; CDR3 protein: CASSPRDRAAYEQYF
V gene: TRBV30; D gene: .; CDR3 length: 15; J gene: TRBJ2-7; CDR3 protein: CAFSGTARSSYEQYF
V gene: TRBV5-1; D gene: .; CDR3 length: 12; J gene: TRBJ2-7; CDR3 protein: CASSRDIYEQYF
V gene: TRBV30; D gene: .; CDR3 length: 14; J gene: TRBJ1-5; CDR3 protein: CAWRGPYSNQPQHF
V gene: TRBV7-2; D gene: .; CDR3 length: 15; J gene: TRBJ1-3; CDR3 protein: CASSLLGGTGNTIYF
V gene: TRBV18; D gene: .; CDR3 length: 14; J gene: TRBJ1-2; CDR3 protein: CASSPGQGNYGYTF
V gene: TRBV27; D gene: .; CDR3 length: 18; J gene: TRBJ1-1; CDR3 protein: CASSLLTGTQRLNTEAFF
V gene: TRBV6-6; D gene: .; CDR3 length: 15; J gene: TRBJ1-5; CDR3 protein: CASSYGGADNQPQHF
V gene: TRBV18; D gene: TRBD1; CDR3 length: 16; J gene: TRBJ2-1; CDR3 protein: CASSPPGGFSYNEQFF
V gene: TRBV4-1; D gene: TRBD2; CDR3 length: 16; J gene: TRBJ2-2; CDR3 protein: CASDLWGGANTGELFF
V gene: TRBV5-1; D gene: .; CDR3 length: 14; J gene: TRBJ1-4; CDR3 protein: CASSSEVRGEKLFF
V gene: TRBV4-2; D gene: .; CDR3 length: 15; J gene: TRBJ1-2; CDR3 protein: CASSQSGGSNYGYTF
V gene: TRBV2; D gene: .; CDR3 length: 15; J gene: TRBJ1-2; CDR3 protein: CASSEARGLDYGYTF
V gene: TRBV15; D gene: .; CDR3 length: 13; J gene: TRBJ1-5; CDR3 protein: CASRQWSNQPQHF
V gene: TRBV4-1; D gene: TRBD1; CDR3 length: 14; J gene: TRBJ1-1; CDR3 protein: CASSRDRGKTEAFF
V gene: TRBV27; D gene: TRBD1; CDR3 length: 15; J gene: .; CDR3 protein: CASSFLGQGADEQYF
V gene: TRBV7-8; D gene: .; CDR3 length: 14; J gene: TRBJ1-5; CDR3 protein: CASSFTGSNQPQHF
V gene: TRBV21-1; D gene: .; CDR3 length: 16; J gene: TRBJ1-3; CDR3 protein: CASSKAERDSGNTIYF
V gene: TRBV7-8; D gene: TRBD2; CDR3 length: 16; J gene: TRBJ2-2; CDR3 protein: CASRQLAGDQTGELFF
V gene: TRBV19; D gene: .; CDR3 length: 15; J gene: .; CDR3 protein: CASRDRVGRSYEQYF
V gene: TRBV19; D gene: TRBD1; CDR3 length: 15; J gene: TRBJ1-2; CDR3 protein: CASSIHRGPTYGYTF
V gene: TRBV7-2; D gene: .; CDR3 length: 12; J gene: TRBJ2-7; CDR3 protein: CASSLYSGEQYF
V gene: TRBV5-4; D gene: .; CDR3 length: 14; J gene: TRBJ1-1; CDR3 protein: CASSLGQMNTEAFF
V gene: TRBV6-6; D gene: TRBD1; CDR3 length: 15; J gene: TRBJ1-2; CDR3 protein: CASSTGTDVHYGYTF
V gene: TRBV10-3; D gene: .; CDR3 length: 14; J gene: TRBJ2-2; CDR3 protein: CAIREGQNTGELFF
V gene: TRBV4-1; D gene: TRBD2; CDR3 length: 17; J gene: TRBJ2-7; CDR3 protein: CASSYGTSGSITYEQYF
V gene: TRBV29-1; D gene: .; CDR3 length: 14; J gene: TRBJ1-1; CDR3 protein: CSVEATAKNTEAFF